The 12 T cell receptor beta chains presented below share a single source sample, sequenced in a study of OX40 agonist ivuxolimab in advanced cancers. This table comes from immunoSEQ multiplex PCR, and its TCRdb copy is limited to in-frame clones, with some not included. Altogether around 60,000 clones are present, under 85% being singletons, with the ten largest covering approximately 6.8%. The specimen was CD4+ or CD8+ T cells sorted from blood, collected in a trial of the OX40 agonist ivuxolimab. The receptors stem from an adult with an advanced solid tumor such as melanoma, head and neck, liver or kidney cancer.

This chain joins TRBV6-1 and TRBJ1-5; 8 bases are shared with TRBD1. The V segment lost 5 bases and the J segment 2 bases; nucleotides outside the gene matches: 2. The CDR3 is 14 amino acids. CDR1 is MNHNS and CDR2 is SASEGT in the germline V gene. The CDR3 here is CASSLTGGNQPQHF. Here the CDR3 DNA reads TGTGCCAGCAGTCTGACAGGGGGCAATCAGCCCCAGCATTTT.

The rearrangement joins TRBV28 to TRBJ2-7; TRBD2 matches 10 bases. The V gene's germline CDR1 is MDHEN and CDR2 SYDVKM. V dropped 5 bases and J dropped 1; count of bases not matched to a gene: 11. The CDR3 loop spans 17 amino acids. In DNA, the CDR3 is TGTGCCAGCAGTCCTCCAGCGGGAGGGCATGGTTCCTACGAGCAGTACTTC. Encoded protein: CASSPPAGGHGSYEQYF.

The chain joins TRBV6-5 to TRBJ2-2, with 7 positions matching TRBD1. The CDR3 is 14 residues long. Germline loops: CDR1 MNHEY, CDR2 SVGAGI. Germline trimming cut 5 bases from V and 2 bases from J; bases unmatched to any gene: 2. The CDR3 sequence is CASSNRGNTGELFF. DNA of the CDR3: TGTGCCAGCAGTAACAGGGGAAACACCGGGGAGCTGTTTTTT.

V and J are TRBV4-3 and TRBJ2-6; the D is unclear. Germline V gives CDR1 LGHNA, CDR2 YSLEER. The V and J ends lost 1 base and 2 bases respectively, with 6 bases between them. CDR3 size: 15 residues. The CDR3 DNA is TGCGCCAGCAGCCAAGTCAGTCCTGGGGCCAACGTCCTGACTTTC. This translates into CASSQVSPGANVLTF.

J is TRBJ2-5 and V is TRBV5-1; 9 bases map to TRBD2. Germline V gene sequence: CDR1 SGHRS, CDR2 YFSETQ. This CDR3 region has 16 residues. Germline trimming cut 1 base from V and 6 bases from J; bases unmatched to any gene: 10. The CDR3: CASSLTASGASQTQYF. The CDR3 nucleotides read TGCGCCAGCAGCTTGACGGCTAGCGGGGCCTCTCAGACCCAGTACTTC.

The chain couples TRBV11-3 to TRBJ1-1; TRBD1 matches 8 bases. The V segment lost 2 bases and the J segment 0 bases; nucleotides outside the gene matches: 5. Germline V CDR1 and CDR2: SGHNT, YENEEA. The CDR3 is 16 amino acids. The CDR3 spells CASSLKTGAMNTEAFF. For the CDR3, the DNA is TGTGCCAGCAGCTTAAAGACAGGGGCCATGAACACTGAAGCTTTCTTT.

J is TRBJ2-5 and V is TRBV4-3, with 16 bases matching TRBD2. The germline V gene has CDR1 LGHNA and CDR2 YSLEER. The CDR3 extends over 20 amino acids. With V trimmed by 4 bases and J by 0 bases, 11 bases remained unmatched. This CDR3 reads CASSLKYPGLAGGYQETQYF. The CDR3 coding sequence is TGCGCCAGCAGCCTGAAGTACCCGGGACTAGCGGGGGGGTACCAAGAGACCCAGTACTTC.

The rearrangement links TRBV21-1 to TRBJ2-3; the D call TRBD2 from the table was never checked on the DNA. TRBV21-1 is given as a pseudogene. The CDR3 is 16 residues long. The CDR3 region is CASSKGGAGSTDTQYF. CDR3 DNA: TGTGCCAGCAGCAAAGGAGGGGCGGGAAGCACAGATACGCAGTATTTT.

The chain recombines TRBV19 with TRBJ2-2, with D possibly being TRBD1 (5 bases). The CDR3 sequence is 15 residues long. Germline V gene sequence: CDR1 LNHDA, CDR2 SQIVND (reference sequence). V was clipped by 5 bases and J by 13 bases, with 23 bases between them. CDR3 region: CASSSQDSSGHGLFF. In nucleotides, the CDR3 is TGTGCCAGTAGTTCACAGGATTCCTCCGGCCACGGGCTGTTTTTT.

V is TRBV5-1 and J is TRBJ2-7; TRBD1 agrees at 11 bases. The CDR3 is 14 amino acids. After removal of 4 bases from V and 2 bases from J, the junction contained 2 bases not matched to a gene. Germline V lookup: CDR1 SGHRS, CDR2 YFSETQ. For the CDR3, the DNA is TGCGCCAGCAGCATGGGACAGGGGGCCTACGAGCAGTACTTC. Its translation: CASSMGQGAYEQYF.

This clone has only a few counts. The chain joins TRBV27 to TRBJ2-7; TRBD1 matches 8 bases. V trimming: 6 bases; J trimming: 2 bases; junction bases outside the gene matches: 12. The CDR3 totals 16 residues. Germline CDR1 reads MNHEY; CDR2 reads SMNVEV (reference sequence). CDR3 DNA: TGTGCCAGCAGCGCTGCCACAGGGGGTAGGGCCTACGAGCAGTACTTC. Translating it yields CASSAATGGRAYEQYF.

V usage is TRBV2 and J usage is TRBJ2-2; D remains unclear. V lost 5 bases and J lost 6, with 4 bases in between. Germline CDR1 reads SNHLY; CDR2 reads FYNNEI. The CDR3 has 11 amino acids. DNA for the CDR3: TGTGCCAGCAGTCCCCCCGGGGAGCTGTTTTTT. Translation: CASSPPGELFF.